This T cell receptor beta chain was captured in a study of T cells after yellow fever vaccination. Study summary: SMART-Seq v4 Ultra Low Input handled preparation of low-cell-number fractions.

Note on this clonotype: As yet, its antigen is unknown.

TCRdb passed the 5' RACE reads through MiXCR, listing each CDR3 protein once. The sample has under 400,000 distinct CDR3 sequences; around an eighth are singletons. Points from the study as a whole: Highly abundant clonotypes carried over from the bulk population could end up in FACS-sorted repertoires as contaminants. Re-detected after boosting: most primary clones, approximately 97% of CD4 and roughly 88% of CD8.

V gave up 3 bases and J gave up 5 bases, with 7 bases separating them. CDR3 length equals 11 residues. In germline, CDR1 is DFQATT, CDR2 SNEGSKA (reference sequence). The specimen was CD4+ T cells sorted from PBMCs, collected 15 days after the yellow fever booster vaccination. V and J are TRBV20-1 and TRBJ2-5; D is ambiguous. This sequence was found in a man between 18 and 35 years old who received the YFV17D yellow fever vaccine. CDR3 in DNA: TGCAGTGCTAGCAGGCGGGAGACCCAGTACTTC. Residues: CSASRRETQYF.